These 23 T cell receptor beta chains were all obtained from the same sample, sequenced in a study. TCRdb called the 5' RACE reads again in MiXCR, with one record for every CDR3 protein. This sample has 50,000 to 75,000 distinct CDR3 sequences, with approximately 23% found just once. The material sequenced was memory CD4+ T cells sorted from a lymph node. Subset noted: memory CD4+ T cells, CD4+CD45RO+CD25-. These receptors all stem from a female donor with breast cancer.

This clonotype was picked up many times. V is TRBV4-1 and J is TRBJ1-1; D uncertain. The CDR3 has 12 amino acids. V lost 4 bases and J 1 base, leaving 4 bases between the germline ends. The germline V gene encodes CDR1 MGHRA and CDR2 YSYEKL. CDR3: CASSPGNTEAFF. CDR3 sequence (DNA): TGCGCCAGCAGCCCGGGGAACACTGAAGCTTTCTTT.

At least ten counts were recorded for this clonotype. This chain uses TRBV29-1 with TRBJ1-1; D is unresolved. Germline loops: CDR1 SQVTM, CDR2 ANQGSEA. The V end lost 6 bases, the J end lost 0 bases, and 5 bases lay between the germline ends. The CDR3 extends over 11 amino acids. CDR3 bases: TGCAGCGTCCGGATGAACACTGAAGCTTTCTTT. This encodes CSVRMNTEAFF.

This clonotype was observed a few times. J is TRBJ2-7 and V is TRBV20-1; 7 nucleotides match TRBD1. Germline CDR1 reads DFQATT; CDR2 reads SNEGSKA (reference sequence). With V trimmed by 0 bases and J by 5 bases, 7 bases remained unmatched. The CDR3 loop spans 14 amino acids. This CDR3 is CSARDRTGRDEQYF. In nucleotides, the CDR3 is TGCAGTGCTAGAGATCGGACAGGTCGCGACGAGCAGTACTTC.

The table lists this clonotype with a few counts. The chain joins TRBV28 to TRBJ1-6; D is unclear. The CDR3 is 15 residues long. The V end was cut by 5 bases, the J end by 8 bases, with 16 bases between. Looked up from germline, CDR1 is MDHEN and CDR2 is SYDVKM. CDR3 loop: CASSLPSEGDSPLHF. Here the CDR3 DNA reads TGTGCCAGCAGTCTACCGTCCGAAGGAGATTCACCCCTCCACTTT. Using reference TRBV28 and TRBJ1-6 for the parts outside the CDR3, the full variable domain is DVKVTQSSRYLVKRTGEKVFLECVQDMDHENMFWYRQDPGLGLRLIYFSYDVKMKEKGDIPEGYSVSREKKERFSLILESASTNQTSMYLCASSLPSEGDSPLHFGNGTRLTVT.

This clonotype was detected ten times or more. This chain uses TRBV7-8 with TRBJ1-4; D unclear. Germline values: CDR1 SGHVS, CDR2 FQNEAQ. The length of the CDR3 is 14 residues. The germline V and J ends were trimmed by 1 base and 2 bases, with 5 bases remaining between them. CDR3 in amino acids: CASSLGRTNEKLFF. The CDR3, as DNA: TGTGCCAGCAGCTTAGGGCGGACTAATGAAAAACTGTTTTTT.

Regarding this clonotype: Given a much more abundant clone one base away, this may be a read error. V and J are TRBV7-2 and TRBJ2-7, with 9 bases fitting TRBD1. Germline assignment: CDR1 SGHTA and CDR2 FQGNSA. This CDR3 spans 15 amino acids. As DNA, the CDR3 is TGTGCCAGCAGCTTTTACAGGGGGCAGGGGTACGAGCAGGACTTC. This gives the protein CASSFYRGQGYEQDF.

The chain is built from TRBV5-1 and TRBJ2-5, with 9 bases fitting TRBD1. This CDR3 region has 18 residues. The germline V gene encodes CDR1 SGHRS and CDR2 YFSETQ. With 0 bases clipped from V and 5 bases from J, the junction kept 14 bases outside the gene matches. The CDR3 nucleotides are TGCGCCAGCAGCTTGGGAGGGGCCACAGGGGGCCGGATGGAGACCCAGTACTTC. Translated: CASSLGGATGGRMETQYF.

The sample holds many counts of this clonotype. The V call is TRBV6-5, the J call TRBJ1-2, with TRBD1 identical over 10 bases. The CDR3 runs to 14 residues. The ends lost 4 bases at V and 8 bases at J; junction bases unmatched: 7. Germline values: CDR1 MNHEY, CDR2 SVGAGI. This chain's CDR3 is CASSSGTGDRGYTF. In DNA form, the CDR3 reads TGTGCCAGCAGTTCCGGGACAGGGGATCGAGGCTACACCTTC.

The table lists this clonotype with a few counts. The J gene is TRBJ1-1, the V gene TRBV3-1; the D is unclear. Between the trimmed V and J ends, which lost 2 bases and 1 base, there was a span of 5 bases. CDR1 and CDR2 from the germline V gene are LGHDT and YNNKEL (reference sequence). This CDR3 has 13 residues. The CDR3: CASSQPPNTEAFF. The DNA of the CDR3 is TGTGCCAGCAGCCAACCGCCGAACACTGAAGCTTTCTTT.

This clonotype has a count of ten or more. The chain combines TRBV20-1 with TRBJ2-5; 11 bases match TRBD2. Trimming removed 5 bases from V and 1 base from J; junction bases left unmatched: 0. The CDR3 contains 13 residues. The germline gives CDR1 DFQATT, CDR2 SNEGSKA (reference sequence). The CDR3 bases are TGCAGTGCTGGGACTAGCGGCCAAGAGACCCAGTACTTC. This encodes CSAGTSGQETQYF.

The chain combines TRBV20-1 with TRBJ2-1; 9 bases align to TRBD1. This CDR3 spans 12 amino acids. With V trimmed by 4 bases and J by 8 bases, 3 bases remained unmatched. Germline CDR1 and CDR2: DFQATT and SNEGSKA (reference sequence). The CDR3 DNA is TGCAGTGCTATTGACAGGGGGGATGAGCAGTTCTTC. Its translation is CSAIDRGDEQFF.

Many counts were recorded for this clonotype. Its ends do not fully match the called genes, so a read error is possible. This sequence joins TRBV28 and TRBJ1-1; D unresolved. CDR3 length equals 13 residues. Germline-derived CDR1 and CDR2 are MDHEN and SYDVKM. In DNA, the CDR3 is TGTGCCAGCAGTTCAGGAATGAACCCTGAAGCTTTCTTT. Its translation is CASSSGMNPEAFF.

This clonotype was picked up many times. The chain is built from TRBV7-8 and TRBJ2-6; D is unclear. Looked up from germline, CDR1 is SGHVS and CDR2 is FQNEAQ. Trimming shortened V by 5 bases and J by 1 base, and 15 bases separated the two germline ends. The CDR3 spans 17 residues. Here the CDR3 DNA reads TGTGCCAGCAGCAGCCTGAACCCTAATTCTGGGGCCAACGTCCTGACTTTC. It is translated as CASSSLNPNSGANVLTF.

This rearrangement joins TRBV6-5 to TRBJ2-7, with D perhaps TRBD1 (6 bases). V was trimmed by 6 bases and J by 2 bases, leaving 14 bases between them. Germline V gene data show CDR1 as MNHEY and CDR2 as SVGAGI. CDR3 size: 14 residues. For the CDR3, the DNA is TGTGCCAGCAGCTATCAACAGGGACCCTACGAGCAGTACTTC. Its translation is CASSYQQGPYEQYF.

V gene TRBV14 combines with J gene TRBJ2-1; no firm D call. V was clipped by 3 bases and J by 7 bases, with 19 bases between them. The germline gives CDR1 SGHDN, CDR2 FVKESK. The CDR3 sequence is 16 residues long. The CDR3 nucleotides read TGTGCCAGCAGCCATAAACTTGCCCTGCCCGGAAATGAGCAGTTCTTC. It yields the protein CASSHKLALPGNEQFF.

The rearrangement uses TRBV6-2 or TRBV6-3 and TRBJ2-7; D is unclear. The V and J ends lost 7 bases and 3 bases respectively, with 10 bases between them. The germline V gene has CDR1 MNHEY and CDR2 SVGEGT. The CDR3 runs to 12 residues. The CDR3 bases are TGTGCCAGCAAGCCTGGGGACTACGAGCAGTACTTC. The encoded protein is CASKPGDYEQYF.

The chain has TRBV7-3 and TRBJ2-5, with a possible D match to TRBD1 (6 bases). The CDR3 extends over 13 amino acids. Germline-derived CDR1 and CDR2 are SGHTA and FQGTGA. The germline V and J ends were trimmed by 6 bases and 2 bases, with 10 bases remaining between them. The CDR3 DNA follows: TGTGCCAGCAGTGGACAGTTTCAAGAGACCCAGTACTTC. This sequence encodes CASSGQFQETQYF.

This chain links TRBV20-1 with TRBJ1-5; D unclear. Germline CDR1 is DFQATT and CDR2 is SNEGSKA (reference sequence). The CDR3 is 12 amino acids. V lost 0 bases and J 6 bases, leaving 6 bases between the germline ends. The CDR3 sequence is CSARDVGQPQHF. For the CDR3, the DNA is TGCAGTGCTAGAGATGTTGGTCAGCCCCAGCATTTT.

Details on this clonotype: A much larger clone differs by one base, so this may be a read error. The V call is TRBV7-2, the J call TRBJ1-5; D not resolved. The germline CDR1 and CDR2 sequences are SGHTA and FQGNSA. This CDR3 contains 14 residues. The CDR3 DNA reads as TGTGCCAACAGCTTAGAGAACGGCGGGCAGCCCCAGCATTTT. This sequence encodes CANSLENGGQPQHF.

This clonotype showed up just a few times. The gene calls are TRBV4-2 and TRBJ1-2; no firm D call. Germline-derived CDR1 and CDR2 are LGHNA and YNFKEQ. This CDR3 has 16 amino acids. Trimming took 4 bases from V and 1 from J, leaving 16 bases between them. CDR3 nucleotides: TGTGCCAGCAGCCCCCGGGGAGACGAGGTTAACTATGGCTACACCTTC. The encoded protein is CASSPRGDEVNYGYTF.

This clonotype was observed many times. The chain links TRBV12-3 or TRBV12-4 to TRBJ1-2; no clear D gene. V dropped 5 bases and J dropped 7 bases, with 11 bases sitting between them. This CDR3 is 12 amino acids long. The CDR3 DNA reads TGTGCCAGCAGTAACCCGAGACGTGGCTACACCTTC. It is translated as CASSNPRRGYTF.

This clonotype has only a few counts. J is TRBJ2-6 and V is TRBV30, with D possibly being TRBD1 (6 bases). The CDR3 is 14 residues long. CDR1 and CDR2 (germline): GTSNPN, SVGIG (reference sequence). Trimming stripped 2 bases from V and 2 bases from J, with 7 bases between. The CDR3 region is CAWSTGTGANVLTF. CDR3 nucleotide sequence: TGTGCCTGGAGTACAGGGACTGGGGCCAACGTCCTGACTTTC.

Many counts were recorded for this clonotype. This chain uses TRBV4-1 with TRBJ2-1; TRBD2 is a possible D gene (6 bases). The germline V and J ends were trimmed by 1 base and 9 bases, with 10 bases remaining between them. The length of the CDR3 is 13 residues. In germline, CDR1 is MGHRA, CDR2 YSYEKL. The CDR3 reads CASSQVGGLEQFF. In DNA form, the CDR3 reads TGCGCCAGCAGCCAAGTAGGAGGGCTTGAGCAGTTCTTC.